Below, one T cell receptor beta chain is given with its context. This specimen includes other DNA sequences encoding the same CDR3. The repertoire was sequenced with immunoSEQ multiplex PCR; TCRdb's copy has only in-frame clones and lacks some. The profile shows tens of thousands of clones, more than 90% of them singletons. These data belong to a study of technical replicates of blood from a few donors. Trimming cost V 1 base and J 6 bases; bases outside gene matches: 3. Per germline, CDR1 WNHNN and CDR2 SYGVQD (reference sequence). This CDR3 comprises 14 residues. The gene calls are TRBV10-1 and TRBJ2-7; TRBD1 matches at 10 bases. The material sequenced was T cells isolated from PBMCs. The TCR was taken from a human donor in good health. Some clones in this sample may be carry-over from other donors' samples. The CDR3 DNA sequence: TGCGCCAGCAGTGAGTTGAGGACAGGGGGCGAGCAGTACTTC. Protein: CASSELRTGGEQYF.